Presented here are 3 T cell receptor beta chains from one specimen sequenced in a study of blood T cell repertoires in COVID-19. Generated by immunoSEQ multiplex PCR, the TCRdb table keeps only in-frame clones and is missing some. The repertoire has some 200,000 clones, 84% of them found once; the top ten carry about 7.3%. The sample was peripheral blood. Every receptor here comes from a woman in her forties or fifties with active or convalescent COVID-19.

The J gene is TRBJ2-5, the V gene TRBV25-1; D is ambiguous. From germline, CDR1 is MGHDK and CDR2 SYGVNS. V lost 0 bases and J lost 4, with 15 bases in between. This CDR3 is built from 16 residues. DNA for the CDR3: TGTGCCAGCAGTGAATATATGAGTACCCTACGAGAGACCCAGTACTTC. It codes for CASSEYMSTLRETQYF.

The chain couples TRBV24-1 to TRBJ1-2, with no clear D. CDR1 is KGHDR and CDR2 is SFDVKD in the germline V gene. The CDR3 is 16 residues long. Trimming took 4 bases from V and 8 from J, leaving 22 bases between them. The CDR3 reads CATSDPALSLGEGYTF. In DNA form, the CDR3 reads TGTGCCACCAGTGACCCCGCCTTATCCTTGGGCGAAGGCTACACCTTC.

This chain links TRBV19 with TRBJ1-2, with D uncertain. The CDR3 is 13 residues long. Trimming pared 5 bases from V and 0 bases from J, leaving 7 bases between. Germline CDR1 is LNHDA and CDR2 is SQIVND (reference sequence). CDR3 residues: CASSRSPNYGYTF. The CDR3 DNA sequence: TGTGCCAGTAGTCGAAGCCCTAACTATGGCTACACCTTC. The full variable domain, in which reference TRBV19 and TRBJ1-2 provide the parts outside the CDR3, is DGGITQSPKYLFRKEGQNVTLSCEQNLNHDAMYWYRQDPGQGLRLIYYSQIVNDFQKGDIAEGYSVSREKKESFPLTVTSAQKNPTAFYLCASSRSPNYGYTFGSGTRLTVV.